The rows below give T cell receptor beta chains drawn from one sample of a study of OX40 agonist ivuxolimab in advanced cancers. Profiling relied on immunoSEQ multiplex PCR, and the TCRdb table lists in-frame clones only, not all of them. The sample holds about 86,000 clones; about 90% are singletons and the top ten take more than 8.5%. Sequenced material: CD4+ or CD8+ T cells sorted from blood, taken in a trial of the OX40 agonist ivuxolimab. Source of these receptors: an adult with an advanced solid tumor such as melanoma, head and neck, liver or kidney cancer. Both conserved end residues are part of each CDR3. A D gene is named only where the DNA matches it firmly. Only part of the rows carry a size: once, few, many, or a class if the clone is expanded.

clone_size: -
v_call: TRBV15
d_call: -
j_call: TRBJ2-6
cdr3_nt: TGTGCCACCAGCAGAGATGGGGGGCCTGGGGCCAACGTCCTGACTTTC
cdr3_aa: CATSRDGGPGANVLTF

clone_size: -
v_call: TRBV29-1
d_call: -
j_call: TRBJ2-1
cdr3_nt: TGCAGCGTTTCAGGAGGCTTTCCCCACAATGAGCAGTTCTTC
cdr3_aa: CSVSGGFPHNEQFF

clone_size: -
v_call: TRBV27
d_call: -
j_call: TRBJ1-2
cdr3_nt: TGTGCCAGCAGGTGGGGACTCCATGGCTACACCTTC
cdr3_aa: CASRWGLHGYTF

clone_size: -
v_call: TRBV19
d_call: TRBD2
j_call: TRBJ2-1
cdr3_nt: TGTGCCAGTGGCACCTACGGCGGGAGGATAAATGAGCAGTTCTTC
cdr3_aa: CASGTYGGRINEQFF

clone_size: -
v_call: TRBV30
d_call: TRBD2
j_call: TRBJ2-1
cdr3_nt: TGTGCCTGGGGGACCACTAGCGGGAACAATGAGCAGTTCTTC
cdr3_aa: CAWGTTSGNNEQFF

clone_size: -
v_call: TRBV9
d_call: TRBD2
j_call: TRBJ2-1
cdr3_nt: TGTGCCAGCAGCGGATACAGAGCGGGAGGGACCTACAATGAGCAGTTCTTC
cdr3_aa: CASSGYRAGGTYNEQFF

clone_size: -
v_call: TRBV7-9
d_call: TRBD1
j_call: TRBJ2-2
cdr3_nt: TGTGCCAGCAGCTTTTCCCGGGACAGGGTAACCGGGGAGCTGTTTTTT
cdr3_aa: CASSFSRDRVTGELFF

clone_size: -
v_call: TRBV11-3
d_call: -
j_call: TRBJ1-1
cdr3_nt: TGTGCCAGCAGCAGAGGGGGGGGCTCCACTGAAGCTTTCTTT
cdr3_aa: CASSRGGGSTEAFF

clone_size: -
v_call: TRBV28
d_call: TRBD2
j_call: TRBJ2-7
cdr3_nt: TGTGCCAGCAGTTCGACTAGCGGGAGCTCGGGAGAGCAGTACTTC
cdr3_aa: CASSSTSGSSGEQYF

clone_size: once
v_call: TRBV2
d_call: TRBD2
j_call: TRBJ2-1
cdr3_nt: TGTGCCAGCAGTGAAAAGGGACTAGCGGGTGGCTACAATGAGCAGTTCTTC
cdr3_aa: CASSEKGLAGGYNEQFF

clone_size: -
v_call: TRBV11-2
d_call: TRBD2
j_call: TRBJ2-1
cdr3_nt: TGTGCCAGCAGCGAGCGACTGGCAAGCGGGAGAAGTCATGAGCAGTTCTTC
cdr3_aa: CASSERLASGRSHEQFF

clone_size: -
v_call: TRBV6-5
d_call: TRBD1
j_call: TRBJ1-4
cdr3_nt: TGTGCCAGCAGTTCCACCGGGACAGAGAATGAAAAACTGTTTTTT
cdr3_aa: CASSSTGTENEKLFF

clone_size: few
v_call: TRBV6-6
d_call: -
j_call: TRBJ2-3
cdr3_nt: TGTGCCAGCAGTTACAGGGACACAGATACGCAGTATTTT
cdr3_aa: CASSYRDTDTQYF

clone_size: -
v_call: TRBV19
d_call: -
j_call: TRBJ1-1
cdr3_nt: TGTGCCAGTAGTATGGTTTCCCAGCAGGTGAACACTGAAGCTTTCTTT
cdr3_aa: CASSMVSQQVNTEAFF

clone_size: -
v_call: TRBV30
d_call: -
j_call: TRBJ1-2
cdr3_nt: TGTGCCTGGAAACTGGGCGGCTACACCTTC
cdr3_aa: CAWKLGGYTF

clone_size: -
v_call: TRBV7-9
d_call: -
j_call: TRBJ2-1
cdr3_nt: TGTGCCAGCAGCCCAAACACCGGGAAGACATACAATGAGCAGTTCTTC
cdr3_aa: CASSPNTGKTYNEQFF

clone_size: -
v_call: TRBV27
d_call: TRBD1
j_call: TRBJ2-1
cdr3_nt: TGTGCCAGCAGTCTCCCTACAGGGGGATCCTACAATGAGCAGTTCTTC
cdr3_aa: CASSLPTGGSYNEQFF

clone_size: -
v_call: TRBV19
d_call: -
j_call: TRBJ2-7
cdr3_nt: TGTGCCAGTAGTGCGGGACTGGAAACCTACGAGCAGTACTTC
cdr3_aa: CASSAGLETYEQYF

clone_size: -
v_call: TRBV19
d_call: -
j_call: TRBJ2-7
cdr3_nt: TGTGCCAGTAGTATAAGCCGTGGCGCCTACGAGCAGTACTTC
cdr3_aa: CASSISRGAYEQYF

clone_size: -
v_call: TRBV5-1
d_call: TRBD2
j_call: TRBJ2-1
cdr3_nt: TGCGCCAGCAGCTTGGGACTAGCGGGAAGGGATGAGCAGTTCTTC
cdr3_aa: CASSLGLAGRDEQFF

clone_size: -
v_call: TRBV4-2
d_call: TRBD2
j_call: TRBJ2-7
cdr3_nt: TGTGCCAGCAGCCACCCGGGACTAGCGGGAGTCACCTACGAGCAGTACTTC
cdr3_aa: CASSHPGLAGVTYEQYF

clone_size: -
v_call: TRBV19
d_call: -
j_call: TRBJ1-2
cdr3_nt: TGTGCCAGTAGTCCCGGGACACGAGCGGCGGGAGGCTACACCTTC
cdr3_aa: CASSPGTRAAGGYTF

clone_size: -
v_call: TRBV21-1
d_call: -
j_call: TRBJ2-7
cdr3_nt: TGTGCCAGCAGCACCTGTAGGCTAGCGGGAGGGAACGAGCAGTACTTC
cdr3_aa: CASSTCRLAGGNEQYF

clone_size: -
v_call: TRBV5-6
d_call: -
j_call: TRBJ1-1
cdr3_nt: TGTGCCAGCAGCTTGGAGATCAGGGGAATTCCTGAAGCTTTCTTT
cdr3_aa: CASSLEIRGIPEAFF

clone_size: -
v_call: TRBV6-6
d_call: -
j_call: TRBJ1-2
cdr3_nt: TGTGCCAGCAGTTACGTTACCTCTAACTATGGCTACACCTTC
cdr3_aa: CASSYVTSNYGYTF

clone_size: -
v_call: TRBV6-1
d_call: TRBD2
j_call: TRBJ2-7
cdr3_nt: TGTGCCAGCAGCATGGGACTAGCGTTAACCTACGAGCAGTACTTC
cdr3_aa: CASSMGLALTYEQYF

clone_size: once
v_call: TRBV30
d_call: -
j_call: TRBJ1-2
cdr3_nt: TGTGCCACCGACTACCAGGGAGGGGACTATGGCTACACCTTC
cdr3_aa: CATDYQGGDYGYTF

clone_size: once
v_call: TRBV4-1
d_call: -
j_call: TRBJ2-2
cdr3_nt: TGCGCCAGCAGCCACGGGCGGACACAACTACCCGCCACCGGGGAGCTGTTTTTT
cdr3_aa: CASSHGRTQLPATGELFF

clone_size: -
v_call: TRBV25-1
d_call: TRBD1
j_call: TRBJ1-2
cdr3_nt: TGTGCCAGCAGTGCCGGGACAGGGGGCGGAGATGGCTACACCTTC
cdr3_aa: CASSAGTGGGDGYTF

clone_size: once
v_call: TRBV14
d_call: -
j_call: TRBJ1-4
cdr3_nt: TGTGCCAGCAGCCAACTAAGTTGGGGGGTTCGGGAAAAACTGTTTTTT
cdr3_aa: CASSQLSWGVREKLFF

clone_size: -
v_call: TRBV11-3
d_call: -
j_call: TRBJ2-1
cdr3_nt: TGTGCCAGCAGCTTGAGCGGCACCTACAATGAGCAGTTCTTC
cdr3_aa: CASSLSGTYNEQFF

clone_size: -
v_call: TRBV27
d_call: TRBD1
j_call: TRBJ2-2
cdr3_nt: TGTGCCAGCAGTTTATACGACAGGGGAGGAACCGGGGAGCTGTTTTTT
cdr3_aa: CASSLYDRGGTGELFF

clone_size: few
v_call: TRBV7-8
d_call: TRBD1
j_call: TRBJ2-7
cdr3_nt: TGTGCCAGCAGCCTGGAAAGGACAGGGTCCTACGAGCAGTACTTC
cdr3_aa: CASSLERTGSYEQYF